A selection of T cell receptor beta chains follows, all from one sample in a study of beta chain features in type 1 diabetes. Assay: immunoSEQ multiplex PCR; the TCRdb copy retains only in-frame clones and omits some. There are roughly 150,000 clones in the sample; around 8% occur only once, and more than 0.5% lies in the top ten. Input material: central memory CD4+ T cells from blood. These receptor sequences come from a woman under 30 with type 1 diabetes. Both conserved end residues are part of each CDR3. D genes are given only for firm matches. For some rows the clone size is stated as once, few or many, or as a class when expanded; others skip it.

clone size	D gene	J gene	V gene	CDR3 DNA	CDR3 protein
few	.	TRBJ1-4	TRBV29-1	TGCAGCGTTGAGTTGGGAGGAAAACTGTTTTTT	CSVELGGKLFF
few	.	TRBJ1-4	TRBV11-1	TGTGCCAGCAGCCGTACAGGGCGAACTAATGAAAAACTGTTTTTT	CASSRTGRTNEKLFF
.	.	TRBJ1-5	TRBV5-5	TGTGCCAGCAGCTCCCGCATGGAGAATCAGCCCCAGCATTTT	CASSSRMENQPQHF
.	TRBD1	TRBJ1-2	TRBV7-2	TGTGCCAGCAGCTTCCCGACAGGGCGGAATGGCTACACCTTC	CASSFPTGRNGYTF
.	.	TRBJ2-7	TRBV28	TGTGCCAGCTCCGACTACTACGAGCAGTACTTC	CASSDYYEQYF
.	TRBD2	TRBJ2-7	TRBV10-3	TGTGCCACGCTACTAGCGGGGGGGAACGAGCAGTACTTC	CATLLAGGNEQYF
few	TRBD1	TRBJ2-7	TRBV10-3	TGTGCCATCAGTGAGGGAGACAGGGTCTACGAGCAGTACTTC	CAISEGDRVYEQYF
.	.	TRBJ2-5	TRBV10-2	TGCGCCAGCAGTCCAGAATCCGAGACCCAGTACTTC	CASSPESETQYF
.	TRBD2	TRBJ2-4	TRBV11-3	TGTGCCAGCAGCTTTCGGACTAGCGGTCTAGCCAAAAACATTCAGTACTTC	CASSFRTSGLAKNIQYF
few	.	TRBJ1-2	TRBV4-1	TGCGCCAGCAGCCAAGAATGGCAGGTGAACTATGGCTACACCTTC	CASSQEWQVNYGYTF
many	.	TRBJ2-5	TRBV14	TGTGCCAGCAGCCAAGATGGAGGCGGGACCCAGTACTTC	CASSQDGGGTQYF